This TCR beta chain was retrieved from a study of T cell responses to AZD1222 COVID-19 vaccine. The overall study: Some second doses came at about 4 weeks and others at about 12 weeks; these were pooled.

This clone appeared a single time. The protocol was immunoSEQ multiplex PCR, while the TCRdb copy is restricted to in-frame clones and leaves out a portion. The sample contains 35,000 to 45,000 clones, over 70% of which appear only once. The receptor was derived from an adult in good health. The specimen was peripheral blood, collected on day 0 of AZD1222 vaccination.

CDR3 in amino acids: CASSFGGQSGYTF. The CDR3 nucleotides read TGTGCCAGCAGTTTTGGGGGACAGTCAGGCTACACCTTC. The J gene is TRBJ1-2, the V gene TRBV12-3 or TRBV12-4, with 7 bases lining up with TRBD1. CDR3 length: 13 amino acids. The trim removed 3 bases at V and 8 bases at J, leaving 6 bases unmatched.